This TCR beta chain was sequenced during a study of blood T cell repertoires in COVID-19. Study overall: The study drew acute and convalescent COVID-19 samples from the United States, Italy and Spain.

This CDR3 is 16 amino acids long. Germline V lookup: CDR1 LGHNA, CDR2 YNFKEQ. Trimming left V 0 bases short and J 3 bases short, with 15 bases between. Using immunoSEQ multiplex PCR, the repertoire was profiled, and TCRdb retains in-frame clones only, with some absent. This sample has approximately 200,000 clones, with around 84% found just once. Sequenced input: peripheral blood. The chain recombines TRBV4-2 with TRBJ2-7, with D unresolved. The sequence was collected from a man aged 35 to 55 with acute or convalescent COVID-19. The CDR3 DNA follows: TGTGCCAGCAGCCAAGAGAATGCGTCTCCTTTCTACGAGCAGTACTTC. This encodes CASSQENASPFYEQYF.